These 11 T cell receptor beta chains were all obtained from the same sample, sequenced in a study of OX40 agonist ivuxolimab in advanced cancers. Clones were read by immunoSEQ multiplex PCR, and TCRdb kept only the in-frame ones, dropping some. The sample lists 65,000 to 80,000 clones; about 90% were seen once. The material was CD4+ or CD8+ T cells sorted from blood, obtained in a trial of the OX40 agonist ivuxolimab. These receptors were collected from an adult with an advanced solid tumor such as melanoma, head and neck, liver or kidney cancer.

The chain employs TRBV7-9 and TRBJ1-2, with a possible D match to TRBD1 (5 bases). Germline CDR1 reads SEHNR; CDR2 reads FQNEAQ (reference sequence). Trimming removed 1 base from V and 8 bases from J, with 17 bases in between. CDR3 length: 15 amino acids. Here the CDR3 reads CASSLGSDLAGGYTF. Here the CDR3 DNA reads TGTGCCAGCAGCTTAGGATCAGACCTGGCAGGGGGCTACACCTTC.

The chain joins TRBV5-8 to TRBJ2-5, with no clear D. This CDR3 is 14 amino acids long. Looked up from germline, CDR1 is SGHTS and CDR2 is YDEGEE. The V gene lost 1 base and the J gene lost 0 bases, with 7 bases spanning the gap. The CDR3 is CASSLFQYQETQYF. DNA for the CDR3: TGTGCCAGCAGCTTGTTCCAGTACCAAGAGACCCAGTACTTC.

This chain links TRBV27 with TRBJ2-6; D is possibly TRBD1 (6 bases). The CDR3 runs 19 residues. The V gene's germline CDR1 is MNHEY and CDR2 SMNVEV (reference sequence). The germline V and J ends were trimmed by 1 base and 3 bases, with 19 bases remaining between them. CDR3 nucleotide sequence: TGTGCCAGCAGTTTATTGGGTGTCAGGGGCGTTGGTGGGGCCAACGTCCTGACTTTC. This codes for CASSLLGVRGVGGANVLTF.

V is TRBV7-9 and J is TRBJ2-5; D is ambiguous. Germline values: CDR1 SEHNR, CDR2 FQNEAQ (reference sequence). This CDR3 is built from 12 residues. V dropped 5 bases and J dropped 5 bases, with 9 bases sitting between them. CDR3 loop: CASSLSLETQYF. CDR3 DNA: TGTGCCAGCAGCCTAAGTCTTGAGACCCAGTACTTC.

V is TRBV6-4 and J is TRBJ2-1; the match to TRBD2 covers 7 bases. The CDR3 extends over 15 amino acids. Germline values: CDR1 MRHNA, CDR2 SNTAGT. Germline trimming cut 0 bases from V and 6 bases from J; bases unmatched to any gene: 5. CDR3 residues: CASSDSWGGRNEQFF. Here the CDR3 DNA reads TGTGCCAGCAGTGACTCGTGGGGGGGACGCAATGAGCAGTTCTTC.

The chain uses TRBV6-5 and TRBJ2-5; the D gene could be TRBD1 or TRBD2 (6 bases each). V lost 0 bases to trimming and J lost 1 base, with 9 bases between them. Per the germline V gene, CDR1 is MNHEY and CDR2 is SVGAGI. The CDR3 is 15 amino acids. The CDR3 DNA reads TGTGCCAGCAGTTACTCCGGGGGCCCCCAAGAGACCCAGTACTTC. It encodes CASSYSGGPQETQYF.

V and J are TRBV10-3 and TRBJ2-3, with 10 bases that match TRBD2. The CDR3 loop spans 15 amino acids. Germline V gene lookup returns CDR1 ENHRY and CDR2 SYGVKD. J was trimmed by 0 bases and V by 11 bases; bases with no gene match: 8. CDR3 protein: CAVRGAGGSTDTQYF. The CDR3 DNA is TGTGCCGTGAGGGGAGCGGGGGGGAGCACAGATACGCAGTATTTT.

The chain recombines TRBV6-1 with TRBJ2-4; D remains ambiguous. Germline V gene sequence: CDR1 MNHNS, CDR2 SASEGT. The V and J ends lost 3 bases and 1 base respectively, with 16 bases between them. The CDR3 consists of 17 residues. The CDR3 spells CASSEVGRWVAKNIQYF. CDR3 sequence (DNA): TGTGCCAGCAGTGAGGTCGGCAGGTGGGTGGCCAAAAACATTCAGTACTTC.

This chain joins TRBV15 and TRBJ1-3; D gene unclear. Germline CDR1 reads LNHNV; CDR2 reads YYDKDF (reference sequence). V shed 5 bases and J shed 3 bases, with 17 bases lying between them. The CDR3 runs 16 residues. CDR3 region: CATSGTIPRHGNTIYF. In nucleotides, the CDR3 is TGTGCCACCAGCGGAACCATCCCCCGACATGGAAACACCATATATTTT.

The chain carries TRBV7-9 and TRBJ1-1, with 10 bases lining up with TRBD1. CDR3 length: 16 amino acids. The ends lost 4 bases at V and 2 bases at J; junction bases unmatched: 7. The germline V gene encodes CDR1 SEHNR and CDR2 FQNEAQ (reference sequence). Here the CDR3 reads CASSYSGTGENTEAFF. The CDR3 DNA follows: TGTGCCAGCAGCTACTCGGGGACAGGGGAAAACACTGAAGCTTTCTTT.

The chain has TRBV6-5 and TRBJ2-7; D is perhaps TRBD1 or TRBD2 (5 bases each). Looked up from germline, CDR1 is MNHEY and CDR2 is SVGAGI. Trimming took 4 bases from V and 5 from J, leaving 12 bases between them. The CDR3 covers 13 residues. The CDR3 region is CASSSRVGDEQYF. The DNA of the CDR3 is TGTGCCAGCAGTTCGAGGGTGGGGGACGAGCAGTACTTC.